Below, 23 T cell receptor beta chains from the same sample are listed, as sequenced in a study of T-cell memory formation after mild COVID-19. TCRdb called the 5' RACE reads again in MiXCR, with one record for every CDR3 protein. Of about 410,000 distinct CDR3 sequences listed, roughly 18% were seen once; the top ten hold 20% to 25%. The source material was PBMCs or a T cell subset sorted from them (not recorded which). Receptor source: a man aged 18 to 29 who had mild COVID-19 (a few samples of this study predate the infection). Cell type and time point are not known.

CDR3 residues: CASSPDSTYQPQHF. The CDR3 DNA reads as TGTGCCAGCAGCCCAGACTCGACCTATCAGCCCCAGCATTTT. The chain recombines TRBV6-4 with TRBJ1-5; D unclear. Germline-derived CDR1 and CDR2 are MRHNA and SNTAGT. This CDR3 region has 14 residues. V was clipped by 6 bases and J by 5 bases, with 14 bases between them.

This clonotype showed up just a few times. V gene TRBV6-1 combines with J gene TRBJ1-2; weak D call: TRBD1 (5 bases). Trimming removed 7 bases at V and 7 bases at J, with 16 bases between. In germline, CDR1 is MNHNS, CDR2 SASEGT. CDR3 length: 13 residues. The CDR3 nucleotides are TGTGCCAGCACGAAAGACAGAGAAGGTGGCTACACCTTC. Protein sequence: CASTKDREGGYTF.

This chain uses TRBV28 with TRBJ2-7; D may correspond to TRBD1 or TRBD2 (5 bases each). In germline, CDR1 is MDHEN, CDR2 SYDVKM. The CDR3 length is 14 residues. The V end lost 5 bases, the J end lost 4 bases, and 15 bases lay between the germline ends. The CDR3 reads CASSPPGPLYEQYV. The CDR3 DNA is TGTGCCAGCAGTCCCCCGGGACCGCTTTACGAGCAGTACGTC.

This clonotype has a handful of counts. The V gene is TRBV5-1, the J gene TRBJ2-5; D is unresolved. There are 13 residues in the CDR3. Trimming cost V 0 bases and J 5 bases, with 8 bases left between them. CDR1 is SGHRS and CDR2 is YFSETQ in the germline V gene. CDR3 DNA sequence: TGCGCCAGCAGCTTGGATCATGGGGAGACCCAGTACTTC. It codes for CASSLDHGETQYF.

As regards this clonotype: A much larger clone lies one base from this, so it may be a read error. The CDR3 is CASSRHRGETGSYEQYF. Written as DNA, the CDR3 is TGTGCCAGCAGCCGCCACAGAGGGGAGACAGGGTCCTACGAGCAGTACTTC. The chain combines TRBV14 with TRBJ2-7; 7 positions match TRBD1. Germline assignment: CDR1 SGHDN and CDR2 FVKESK. CDR3 length equals 17 residues. Germline trimming cut 4 bases from V and 1 base from J; bases unmatched to any gene: 13.

For the CDR3, the DNA is TGTGCCAGTTTCACTCTAGCTGGGGGTTTAGAGGAGCAGTTCTTC. It yields the protein CASFTLAGGLEEQFF. This rearrangement joins TRBV21-1 to TRBJ2-1; TRBD2 is the table's D call and was not checked against the DNA. TRBV21-1 counts as a pseudogene. The CDR3 length is 15 residues.

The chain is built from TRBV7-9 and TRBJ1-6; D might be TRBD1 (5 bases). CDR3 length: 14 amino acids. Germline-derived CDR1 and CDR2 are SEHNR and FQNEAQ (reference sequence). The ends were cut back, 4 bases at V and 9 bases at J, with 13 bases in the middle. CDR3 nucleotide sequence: TGTGCCAGCAGCTCCACAGACAGCAGTTCACCCCTCCACTTT. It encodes CASSSTDSSSPLHF.

CDR3 coding DNA: TGTGCCAGCAGCCACCTGGCGGCTCTCGTGACTTTCTACGAGCAGTACTTC. It is translated as CASSHLAALVTFYEQYF. The J gene is TRBJ2-7, the V gene TRBV7-8, with D unresolved. CDR1 and CDR2 (germline): SGHVS, FQNEAQ. CDR3 length: 17 amino acids. Trimming removed 5 bases at V and 3 bases at J, with 23 bases between.

Here the CDR3 reads CASSLVRISGNTIYF. The CDR3 DNA is TGTGCCAGCAGTTTGGTGAGGATCTCTGGAAACACCATATATTTT. The chain has TRBV28 and TRBJ1-3; D is unresolved. The CDR3 spans 15 residues. Trimming took 3 bases from V and 0 from J, leaving 9 bases between them. Germline V gene data show CDR1 as MDHEN and CDR2 as SYDVKM.

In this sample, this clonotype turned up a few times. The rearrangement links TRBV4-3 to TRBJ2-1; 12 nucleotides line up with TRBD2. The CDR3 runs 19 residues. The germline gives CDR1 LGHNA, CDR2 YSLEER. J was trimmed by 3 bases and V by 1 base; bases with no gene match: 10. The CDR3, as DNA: TGCGCCAGCAGCCAAGGCCCCATCCTAGCGGGGGGGGACTACAATGAGCAGTTCTTC. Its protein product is CASSQGPILAGGDYNEQFF.

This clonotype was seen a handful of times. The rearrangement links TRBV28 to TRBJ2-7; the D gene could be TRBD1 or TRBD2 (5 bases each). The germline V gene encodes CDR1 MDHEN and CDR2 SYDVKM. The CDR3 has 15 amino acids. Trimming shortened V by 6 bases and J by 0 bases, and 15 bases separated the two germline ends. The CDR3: CASSPGTASSYEQYV. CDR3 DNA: TGTGCCAGCAGCCCCGGGACGGCAAGCTCCTACGAGCAGTACGTC.

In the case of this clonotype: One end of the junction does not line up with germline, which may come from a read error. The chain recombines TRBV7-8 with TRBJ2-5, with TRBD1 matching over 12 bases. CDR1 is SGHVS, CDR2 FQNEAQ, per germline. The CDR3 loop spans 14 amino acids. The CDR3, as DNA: TGTGCCAGCAGACTCCAGCGAGGGACAGGGGGCGAGGACTTC. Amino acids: CASRLQRGTGGEDF. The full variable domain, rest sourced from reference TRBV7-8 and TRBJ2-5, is GAGVSQSPRYKVAKRGQDVALRCDPISGHVSLFWYQQALGQGPEFLTYFQNEAQLDKSGLPSDRFFAERPEGSVSTLKIQRTQQEDSAVYLCASRLQRGTGGEDFGPGTRLLVL.

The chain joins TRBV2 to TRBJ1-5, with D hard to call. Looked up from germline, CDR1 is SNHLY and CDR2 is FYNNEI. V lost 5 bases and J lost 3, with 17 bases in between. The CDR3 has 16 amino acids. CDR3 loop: CASSRSRPGNNQPQHF. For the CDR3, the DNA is TGTGCCAGCAGTCGAAGTAGGCCCGGAAACAATCAGCCCCAGCATTTT. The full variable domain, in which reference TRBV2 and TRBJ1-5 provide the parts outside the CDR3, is EPEVTQTPSHQVTQMGQEVILRCVPISNHLYFYWYRQILGQKVEFLVSFYNNEISEKSEIFDDQFSVERPDGSNFTLKIRSTKLEDSAMYFCASSRSRPGNNQPQHFGDGTRLSIL.

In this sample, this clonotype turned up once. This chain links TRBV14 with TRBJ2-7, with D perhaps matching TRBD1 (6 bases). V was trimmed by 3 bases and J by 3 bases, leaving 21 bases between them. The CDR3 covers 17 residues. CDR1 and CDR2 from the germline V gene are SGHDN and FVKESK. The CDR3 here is CASSHSVSGVGIYEQYF. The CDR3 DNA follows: TGTGCCAGCAGCCACAGCGTGTCAGGGGTTGGGATCTACGAGCAGTACTTC.

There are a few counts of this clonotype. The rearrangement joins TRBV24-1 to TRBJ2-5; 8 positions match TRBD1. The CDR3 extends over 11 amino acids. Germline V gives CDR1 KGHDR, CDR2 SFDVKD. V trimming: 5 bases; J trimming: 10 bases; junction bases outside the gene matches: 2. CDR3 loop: CATSGQGSQYF. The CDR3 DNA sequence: TGTGCCACCAGTGGACAGGGGAGCCAGTACTTC.

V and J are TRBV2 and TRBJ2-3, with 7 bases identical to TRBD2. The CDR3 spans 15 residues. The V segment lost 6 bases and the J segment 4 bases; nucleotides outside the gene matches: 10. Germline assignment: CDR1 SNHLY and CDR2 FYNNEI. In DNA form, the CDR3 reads TGTGCCAGCAGCCAGACTAGCTTGCGGGCAGATACGCAGTATTTT. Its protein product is CASSQTSLRADTQYF.

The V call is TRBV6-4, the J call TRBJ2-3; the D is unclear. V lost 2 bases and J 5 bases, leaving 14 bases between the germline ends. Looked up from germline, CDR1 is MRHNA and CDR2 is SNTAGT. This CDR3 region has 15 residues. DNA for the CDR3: TGTGCCAGCAGTGACCGTTGGTCTACGGGAGATACGCAGTATTTT. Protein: CASSDRWSTGDTQYF.

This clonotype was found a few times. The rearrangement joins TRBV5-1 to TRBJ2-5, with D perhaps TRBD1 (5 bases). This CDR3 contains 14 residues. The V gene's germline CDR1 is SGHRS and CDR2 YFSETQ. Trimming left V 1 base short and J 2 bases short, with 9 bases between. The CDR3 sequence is CASSLWGLQETQYF. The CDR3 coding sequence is TGCGCCAGCAGCTTGTGGGGCTTACAAGAGACCCAGTACTTC.

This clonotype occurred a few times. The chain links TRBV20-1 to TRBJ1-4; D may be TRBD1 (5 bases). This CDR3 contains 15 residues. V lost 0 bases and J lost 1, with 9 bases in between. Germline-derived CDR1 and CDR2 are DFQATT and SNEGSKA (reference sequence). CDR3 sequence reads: CSARDEGLTNEKLFF. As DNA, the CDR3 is TGCAGTGCTAGAGACGAGGGGCTAACTAATGAAAAACTGTTTTTT.

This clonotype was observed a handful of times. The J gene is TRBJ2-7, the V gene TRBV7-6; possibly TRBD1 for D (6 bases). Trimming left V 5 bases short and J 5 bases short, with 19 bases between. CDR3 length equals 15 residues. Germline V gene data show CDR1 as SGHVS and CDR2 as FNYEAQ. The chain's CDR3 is CASSPPARGFNEQYF. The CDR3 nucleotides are TGTGCCAGCAGCCCCCCAGCCAGGGGCTTTAACGAGCAGTACTTC.

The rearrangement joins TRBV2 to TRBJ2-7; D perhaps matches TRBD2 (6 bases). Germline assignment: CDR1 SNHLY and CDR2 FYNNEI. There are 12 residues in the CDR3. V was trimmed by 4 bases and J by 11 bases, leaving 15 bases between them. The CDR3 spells CASSGGVRWEYV. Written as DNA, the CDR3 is TGTGCCAGCAGTGGGGGGGTCCGGTGGGAGTACGTC.

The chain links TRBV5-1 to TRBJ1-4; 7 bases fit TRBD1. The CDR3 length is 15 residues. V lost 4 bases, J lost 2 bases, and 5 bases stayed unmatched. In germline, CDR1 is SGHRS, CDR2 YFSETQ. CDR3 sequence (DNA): TGCGCCAGCAGCACCACAGGGGCCACTAATGAAAAACTGTTTTTT. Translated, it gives CASSTTGATNEKLFF.

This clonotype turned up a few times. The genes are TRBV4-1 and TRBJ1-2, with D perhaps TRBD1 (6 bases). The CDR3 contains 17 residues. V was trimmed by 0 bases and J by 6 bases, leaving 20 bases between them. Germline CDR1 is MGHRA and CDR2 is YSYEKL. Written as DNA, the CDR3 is TGCGCCAGCAGCCAAGACGGGGGGCAGCCTTTACTGGATGGCTACACCTTC. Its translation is CASSQDGGQPLLDGYTF.